This T cell receptor beta chain was recorded in a study of CD8 T cells in Susac syndrome. Study-wide findings and caveats: The TCR sequencing and HLA analysis in the study involved a relatively small number of individuals, as the study acknowledged.

TCR beta sequencing was performed on blood CD8+ and CD4+ T cells. TEMRA cells were FACS-enriched, while CD8+ and CD4+ T cells were negatively isolated. This CDR3 has 14 residues. Deletions cut 5 bases from V and 1 base from J, with 14 bases between. Germline V gene lookup returns CDR1 SQVTM and CDR2 ANQGSEA. Random hexamers primed reverse transcription of about 0.45 to 1 ug RNA. Across 54 Vbeta and 13 Jbeta, immunoSEQ multiplex PCR amplified TCR beta CDR3. TCRdb ran MiXCR on the immunoSEQ multiplex PCR reads and lists one entry per CDR3 protein. The sample consists of approximately 100,000 distinct CDR3 sequences, around 90% of them appearing once. A single count supports this clonotype. Its antigen is unidentified.

Sequences were obtained from CD4+ T cells from PBMCs. This chain connects TRBV29-1 to TRBJ2-5; D possibly corresponds to TRBD2 (5 bases). The receptor's source is a human donor in good health. The CDR3 DNA reads TGCAGCGTTCTCGGGGAAGTGTCCCAAGAGACCCAGTACTTC. Translation gives CSVLGEVSQETQYF.